The sequence of this T cell receptor (beta chain) was determined in a study of yellow fever vaccine responses in identical twins. Study-wide results and caveats: Reportedly, twins' vaccine T cell responses looked partly convergent and partly personalized.

One entry per CDR3 protein results from TCRdb running MiXCR on the RT-PCR reads. Found here are around 2,200 distinct CDR3 sequences, 8.5% to 9% of them singletons; the top ten hold about 5%. There are a few counts of this clonotype. Its antigen is still unknown. One end of the junction does not line up with germline, which may come from a read error. The CDR3 sequence is 15 residues long. Germline assignment: CDR1 LNHNV and CDR2 YYDKDF (reference sequence). The source of this sequence is a woman aged 18-35 years who received the yellow fever vaccine. Sequences were derived from T cells from blood (PBMCs), unsorted or a sorted subset (not recorded which), sampled 2 years after vaccination. V usage is TRBV15 and J usage is TRBJ1-6; no clear D gene. In DNA form, the CDR3 reads TGTGCCACCAGCAGTTATCGGTCCTCTAATTCACCCCTCCACTTT. It specifies CATSSYRSSNSPLHF.